Below are 13 T cell receptor beta chains sequenced from a single sample in a study of graft-versus-host responses after intestinal transplantation. No antigen has been identified for these receptors. Profiled with immunoSEQ multiplex PCR; TCRdb holds only in-frame clones, not every one. This sample has 80,000 to 90,000 clones; around 90% occur once, and the top ten carry about 0.28%. The sample in question was unstimulated CD4+ T cells sorted from spleen or lymph node cells, obtained before intestinal transplant. The receptors were gathered from a human donor who received an intestinal transplant.

The rearrangement joins TRBV5-1 to TRBJ2-2; 9 bases fit TRBD2. Germline V lookup: CDR1 SGHRS, CDR2 YFSETQ. The CDR3 totals 18 residues. V was pared by 4 bases and J by 4 bases, with 14 bases of the junction left unmatched. CDR3 coding DNA: TGCGCCAGCAGCCGCCCGCGGGAGGGCCTACGTGGCACCGGGGAGCTGTTTTTT. Translation: CASSRPREGLRGTGELFF.

In its sample, this clone was seen a few times. The V call is TRBV14, the J call TRBJ2-7; 12 nucleotides line up with TRBD2. The CDR3 is made up of 14 amino acids. Germline lookup yields CDR1 SGHDN and CDR2 FVKESK. The V and J ends lost 4 bases and 6 bases, in that order; junction bases with no gene match: 4. CDR3 protein: CASSPTSGSSEQYF. In nucleotides, the CDR3 is TGTGCCAGCAGCCCGACTAGCGGGAGCAGCGAGCAGTACTTC. Full variable domain (missing parts from reference TRBV14 and TRBJ2-7): EAGVTQFPSHSVIEKGQTVTLRCDPISGHDNLYWYRRVMGKEIKFLLHFVKESKQDESGMPNNRFLAERTGGTYSTLKVQPAELEDSGVYFCASSPTSGSSEQYFGPGTRLTVT.

This rearrangement joins TRBV7-2 to TRBJ2-7; 7 bases map to TRBD2. Germline V gene sequence: CDR1 SGHTA, CDR2 FQGNSA. CDR3 length: 14 amino acids. The trim removed 2 bases at V and 0 bases at J, leaving 1 base unmatched. Here the CDR3 reads CASSLRTSSYEQYF. The CDR3 coding sequence is TGTGCCAGCAGCTTAAGGACTAGCTCCTACGAGCAGTACTTC.

This chain connects TRBV5-4 to TRBJ2-7, with 8 bases lining up with TRBD2. Unmatched junction bases numbered 10, after V lost 4 bases and J lost 7 bases. The CDR3 runs 14 residues. In germline, CDR1 is SGHNT, CDR2 YYREEE (reference sequence). CDR3 region: CASSPIGTRGEQYF. CDR3 nucleotides: TGTGCCAGCAGCCCGATAGGGACTAGAGGAGAGCAGTACTTC.

The chain employs TRBV5-1 and TRBJ2-7; D not certain. This CDR3 is built from 13 residues. Between the trimmed V and J ends, which lost 4 bases and 0 bases, there was a span of 8 bases. From germline, CDR1 is SGHRS and CDR2 YFSETQ. The CDR3 nucleotides are TGCGCCAGCAGCGCCCGGGTCTCCTACGAGCAGTACTTC. This translates into CASSARVSYEQYF.

The CDR3 protein is CASSYLGGQSYNEQFF. The DNA for the CDR3 is TGTGCCAGCAGTTACCTGGGGGGGCAATCCTACAATGAGCAGTTCTTC. The gene calls are TRBV6-5 and TRBJ2-1, with a possible D match to TRBD2 (7 bases). Trimming stripped 2 bases from V and 1 base from J, with 12 bases between. Per the germline V gene, CDR1 is MNHEY and CDR2 is SVGAGI. This CDR3 spans 16 amino acids.

The chain carries TRBV5-1 and TRBJ2-7; TRBD1 matches at 7 bases. Germline CDR1 reads SGHRS; CDR2 reads YFSETQ. CDR3 length: 12 amino acids. The trim removed 4 bases at V and 4 bases at J, leaving 2 bases unmatched. The CDR3 DNA is TGCGCCAGCAGCAGACAGGGTTACGAGCAGTACTTC. Translated, it gives CASSRQGYEQYF.

This chain uses TRBV27 with TRBJ2-6; a possible D gene is TRBD1 (6 bases). Trimming removed 4 bases at V and 2 bases at J, with 12 bases between. Germline lookup yields CDR1 MNHEY and CDR2 SMNVEV (reference sequence). This CDR3 region has 16 residues. DNA of the CDR3: TGTGCCAGCAGTTACACGACAGGTCCTGGGGCCAACGTCCTGACTTTC. Protein product: CASSYTTGPGANVLTF.

The chain has TRBV19 and TRBJ2-3; D gene unclear. The length of the CDR3 is 13 residues. Germline V gene lookup returns CDR1 LNHDA and CDR2 SQIVND (reference sequence). V was cut by 6 bases and J by 0 bases, with 7 bases left in between. In nucleotides, the CDR3 is TGTGCCAGTAGCCCGACTAGCACAGATACGCAGTATTTT. This translates into CASSPTSTDTQYF.

The chain couples TRBV4-2 to TRBJ2-3; D gene unclear. In germline, CDR1 is LGHNA, CDR2 YNFKEQ. The V end lost 11 bases, the J end lost 0 bases, and 15 bases lay between the germline ends. This CDR3 comprises 14 residues. Here the CDR3 reads CASARSLSTDTQYF. In nucleotides, the CDR3 is TGTGCCTCCGCACGCTCCCTAAGCACAGATACGCAGTATTTT.

The chain recombines TRBV9 with TRBJ2-1; D call uncertain. Germline V gene lookup returns CDR1 SGDLS and CDR2 YYNGEE. Trimming removed 4 bases from V and 5 bases from J, with 10 bases in between. The CDR3 totals 13 residues. The CDR3 reads CASSPNLHNEQFF. The CDR3 coding sequence is TGTGCCAGCAGCCCCAACCTGCACAATGAGCAGTTCTTC. Complete variable domain (other parts from reference TRBV9 and TRBJ2-1): DSGVTQTPKHLITATGQRVTLRCSPRSGDLSVYWYQQSLDQGLQFLIQYYNGEERAKGNILERFSAQQFPDLHSELNLSSLELGDSALYFCASSPNLHNEQFFGPGTRLTVL.

Of note for this clone: The sample carries other DNA sequences with the same CDR3. The V and J genes are TRBV5-6 and TRBJ2-6; D is undetermined. The germline V gene has CDR1 SGHDT and CDR2 YYEEEE. With 3 bases removed from V and 3 bases from J, the gap between germline ends came to 16 bases. This CDR3 spans 17 amino acids. CDR3: CASSYKIGTYGANVLTF. CDR3 coding DNA: TGTGCCAGCAGCTATAAAATTGGAACATATGGGGCCAACGTCCTGACTTTC. Variable domain in full (rest from reference TRBV5-6 and TRBJ2-6): DAGVTQSPTHLIKTRGQQVTLRCSPKSGHDTVSWYQQALGQGPQFIFQYYEEEERQRGNFPDRFSGHQFPNYSSELNVNALLLGDSALYLCASSYKIGTYGANVLTFGAGSRLTVL.

CDR3 region: CASSSAGTGINQPQHF. The CDR3 coding sequence is TGTGCCAGCAGTTCCGCAGGGACAGGTATTAATCAGCCCCAGCATTTT. The V gene is TRBV28, the J gene TRBJ1-5; 8 nucleotides match TRBD1. The CDR3 loop spans 16 amino acids. V dropped 4 bases and J dropped 4; count of bases not matched to a gene: 9. Germline values: CDR1 MDHEN, CDR2 SYDVKM.